This TCR beta chain was sequenced in a study of OX40 agonist ivuxolimab in advanced cancers. On the study more broadly: Intravenous ivuxolimab was administered to patients every 2 weeks at 0.01 to 10 mg/kg. Of the patients, three showed partial responses, one with hepatocellular carcinoma and two with cutaneous melanoma. General study points: Low clonal expansion, among the lowest seen, marked partial responders at 0.1-3.0 mg/kg.

This table comes from immunoSEQ multiplex PCR, and its TCRdb copy is limited to in-frame clones, with some not included. The sample consists of some 80,000 clones, just over 90% of them appearing once. With respect to this clone: Its antigen is currently unknown.

The V gene's germline CDR1 is SGHRS and CDR2 YFSETQ. This CDR3 is built from 13 residues. Trimming took 4 bases from V and 7 from J; bases not matched to a gene: 5. The V gene is TRBV5-1, the J gene TRBJ1-5; 7 positions match TRBD1. This TCR came from an adult with an advanced solid tumor such as melanoma, head and neck, liver or kidney cancer. The source material was CD4+ or CD8+ T cells sorted from blood, sampled in a trial of the OX40 agonist ivuxolimab. The CDR3 region is CASSSRGEQPQHF. Written as DNA, the CDR3 is TGCGCCAGCAGCAGCAGGGGGGAACAGCCCCAGCATTTT.